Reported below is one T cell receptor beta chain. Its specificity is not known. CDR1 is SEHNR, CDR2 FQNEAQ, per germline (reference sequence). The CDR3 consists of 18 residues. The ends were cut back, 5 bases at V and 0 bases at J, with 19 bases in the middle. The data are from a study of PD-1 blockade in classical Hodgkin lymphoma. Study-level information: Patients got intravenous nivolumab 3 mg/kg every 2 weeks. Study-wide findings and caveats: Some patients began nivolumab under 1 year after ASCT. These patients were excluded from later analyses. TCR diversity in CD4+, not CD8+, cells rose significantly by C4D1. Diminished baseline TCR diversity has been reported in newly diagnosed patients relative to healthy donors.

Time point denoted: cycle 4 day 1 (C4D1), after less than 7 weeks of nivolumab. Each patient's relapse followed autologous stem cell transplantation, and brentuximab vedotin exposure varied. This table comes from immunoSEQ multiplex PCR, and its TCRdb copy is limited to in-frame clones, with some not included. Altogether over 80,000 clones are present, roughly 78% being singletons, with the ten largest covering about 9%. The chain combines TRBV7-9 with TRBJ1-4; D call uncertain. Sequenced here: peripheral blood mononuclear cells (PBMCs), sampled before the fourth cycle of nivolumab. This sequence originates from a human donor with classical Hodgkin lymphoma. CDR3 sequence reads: CASSRAGIERATNEKLFF. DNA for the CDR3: TGTGCCAGCAGCCGCGCGGGGATTGAACGGGCAACTAATGAAAAACTGTTTTTT.